These T cell receptor beta chains were read from a single sample in a study of T cells in Graves' hyperthyroidism and ophthalmopathy. TCRdb processed the multiplex PCR reads anew with MiXCR; each CDR3 protein has one entry. This table has a few hundred thousand distinct CDR3 sequences, over 45% appearing once. The sequenced sample consisted of peripheral blood or thyroid tissue (not recorded which). The receptors come from an adult woman with Graves' disease, either hyperthyroidism or ophthalmopathy (not recorded which). Both conserved end residues are part of each CDR3. D genes are given only for firm matches. Clone size is stated in some rows and not others, as once, few, many or a class when expanded.

DNA,CDR3,size,J,V,D
TGTGCCAGCAGCTTAGCCGGATCCACCGGGGAGCTGTTTTTT,CASSLAGSTGELFF,once,TRBJ2-2,TRBV7-2,NA
TGCAGTGCCCAGGTGGACAGCTCCTACGAGCAGTACTTC,CSAQVDSSYEQYF,once,TRBJ2-7,TRBV20-1,NA
TGTGCCAGCAGTACGGTCGGAACAAATTCACCCCTCCACTTT,CASSTVGTNSPLHF,NA,TRBJ1-6,TRBV25-1,NA
TGCGCCAGCAGTGAGGGCCACGGACAGGGCTACGAGCAGTACTTC,CASSEGHGQGYEQYF,NA,TRBJ2-7,TRBV10-1,TRBD1
TGTGCCACCAGGCGGGGGATAACTAATGAAAAACTGTTTTTT,CATRRGITNEKLFF,many,TRBJ1-4,TRBV15,NA
TGTGCCAGCAGCTCCCCAAGAGTACGGCCTGGGGCCAACGTCCTGACTTTC,CASSSPRVRPGANVLTF,NA,TRBJ2-6,TRBV3-1,NA
TGCGCCAGCAGCCAAGGGATGGGGGTGGGTCAGCCCCAGCATTTT,CASSQGMGVGQPQHF,many,TRBJ1-5,TRBV4-1,NA
TGTGCCAGCAGCTGGGCCGGCGGCGGGAGCACAGATACGCAGTATTTT,CASSWAGGGSTDTQYF,NA,TRBJ2-3,TRBV7-2,NA
TGTGCCAGCAGCCTCCACATAGGGGCTACCTACGAGCAGTACTTC,CASSLHIGATYEQYF,NA,TRBJ2-7,TRBV2,NA
TGTGCCAGCCGTAAAGTCAGCTACACCGGGGAGCTGTTTTTT,CASRKVSYTGELFF,many,TRBJ2-2,TRBV12-3/TRBV12-4,NA
TGCGCCAGCAGCCCCGGGATGGGTTCACCCCTCCACTTT,CASSPGMGSPLHF,NA,TRBJ1-6,TRBV11-2,NA
TGTGCCAGCAGGCTAGCTAGCGGGAGTGGCGAGCAGTACTTC,CASRLASGSGEQYF,many,TRBJ2-7,TRBV6-1,TRBD2
TGTGCCTGGAGGAAACAGGGTACAGCGACTTATGGCTACACCTTC,CAWRKQGTATYGYTF,once,TRBJ1-2,TRBV30,NA
TGTGCCAGCAGCCCCCGGGACATCCCTAACTATGGCTACACCTTC,CASSPRDIPNYGYTF,NA,TRBJ1-2,TRBV7-9,NA
TGTGCCAGCAGCTTAGCCCGAGTGGGCATCGGGGAGCGGGAGACCCAGTACTTC,CASSLARVGIGERETQYF,NA,TRBJ2-5,TRBV7-2,NA
TGTGCCAGCAGACGCCGGGAGTACGAGACCCAGTACTTC,CASRRREYETQYF,NA,TRBJ2-5,TRBV7-6,NA
TGTGCCAGCAGTAATCAGCCGGCTGGAGGGAACACCATATATTTT,CASSNQPAGGNTIYF,NA,TRBJ1-3,TRBV12-3/TRBV12-4,NA